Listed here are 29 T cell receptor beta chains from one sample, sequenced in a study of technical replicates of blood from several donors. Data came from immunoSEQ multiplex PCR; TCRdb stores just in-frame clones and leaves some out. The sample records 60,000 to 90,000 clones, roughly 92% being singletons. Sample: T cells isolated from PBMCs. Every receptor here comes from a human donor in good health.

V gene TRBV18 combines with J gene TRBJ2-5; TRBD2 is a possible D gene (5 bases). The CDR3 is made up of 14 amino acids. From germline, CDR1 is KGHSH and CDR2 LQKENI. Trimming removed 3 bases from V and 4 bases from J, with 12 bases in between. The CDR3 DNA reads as TGTGCCAGCTCACCCTTAGCGACCCGAGAGACCCAGTACTTC. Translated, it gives CASSPLATRETQYF.

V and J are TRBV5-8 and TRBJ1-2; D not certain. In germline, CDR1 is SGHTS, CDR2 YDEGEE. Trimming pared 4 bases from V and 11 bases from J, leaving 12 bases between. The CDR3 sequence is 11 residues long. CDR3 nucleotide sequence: TGTGCCAGCAGCCCCCCGGGTGGTTACACCTTC. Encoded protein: CASSPPGGYTF.

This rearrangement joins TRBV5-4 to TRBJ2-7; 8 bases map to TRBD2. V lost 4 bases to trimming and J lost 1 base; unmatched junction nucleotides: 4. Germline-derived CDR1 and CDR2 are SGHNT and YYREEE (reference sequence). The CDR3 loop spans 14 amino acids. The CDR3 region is CASSPGLDSYEQYF. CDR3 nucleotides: TGTGCCAGCAGCCCGGGACTAGATTCCTACGAGCAGTACTTC. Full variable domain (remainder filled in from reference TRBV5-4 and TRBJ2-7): ETGVTQSPTHLIKTRGQQVTLRCSSQSGHNTVSWYQQALGQGPQFIFQYYREEENGRGNFPPRFSGLQFPNYSSELNVNALELDDSALYLCASSPGLDSYEQYFGPGTRLTVT.

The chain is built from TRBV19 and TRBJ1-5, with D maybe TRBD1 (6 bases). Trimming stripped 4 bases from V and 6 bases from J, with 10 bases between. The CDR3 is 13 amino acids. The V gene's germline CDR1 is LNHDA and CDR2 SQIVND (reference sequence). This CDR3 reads CASSSQGFQPQHF. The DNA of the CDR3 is TGTGCCAGTAGTAGTCAGGGGTTTCAGCCCCAGCATTTT.

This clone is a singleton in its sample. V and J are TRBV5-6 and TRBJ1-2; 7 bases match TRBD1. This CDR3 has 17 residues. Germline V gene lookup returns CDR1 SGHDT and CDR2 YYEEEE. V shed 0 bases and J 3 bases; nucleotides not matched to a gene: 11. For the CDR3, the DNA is TGTGCCAGCAGCTTGGAGGGGGTGACAGGGATGGACTATGGCTACACCTTC. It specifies CASSLEGVTGMDYGYTF.

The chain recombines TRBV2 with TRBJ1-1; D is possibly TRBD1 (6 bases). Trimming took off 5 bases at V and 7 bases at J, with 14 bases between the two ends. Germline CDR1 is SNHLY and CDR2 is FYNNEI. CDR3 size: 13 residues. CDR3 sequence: CASSTGTRLEAFF. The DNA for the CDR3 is TGTGCCAGCAGTACCGGGACACGGCTTGAAGCTTTCTTT.

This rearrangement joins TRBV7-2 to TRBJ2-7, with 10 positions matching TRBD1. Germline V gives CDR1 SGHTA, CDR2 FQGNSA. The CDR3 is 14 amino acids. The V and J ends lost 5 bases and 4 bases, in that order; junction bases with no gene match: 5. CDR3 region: CASSLGTGVYEQYF. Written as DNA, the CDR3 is TGTGCCAGCAGCCTCGGGACAGGGGTTTACGAGCAGTACTTC.

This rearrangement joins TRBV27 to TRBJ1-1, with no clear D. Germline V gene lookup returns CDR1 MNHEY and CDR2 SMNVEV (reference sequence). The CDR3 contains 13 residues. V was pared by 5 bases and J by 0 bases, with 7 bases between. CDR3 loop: CASSGAVNTEAFF. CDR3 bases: TGTGCCAGCAGTGGAGCAGTGAACACTGAAGCTTTCTTT.

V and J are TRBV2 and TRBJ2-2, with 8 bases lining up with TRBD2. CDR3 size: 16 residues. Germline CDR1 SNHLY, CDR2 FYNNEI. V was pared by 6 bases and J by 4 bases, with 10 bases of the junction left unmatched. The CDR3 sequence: CASSYDLAGSTGELFF. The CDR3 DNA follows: TGTGCCAGCAGCTATGATTTAGCGGGAAGCACCGGGGAGCTGTTTTTT.

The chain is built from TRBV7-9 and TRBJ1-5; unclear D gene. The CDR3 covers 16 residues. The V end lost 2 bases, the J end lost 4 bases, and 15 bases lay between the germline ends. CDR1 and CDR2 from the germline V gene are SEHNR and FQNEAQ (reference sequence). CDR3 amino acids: CASSLFGVGGNQPQHF. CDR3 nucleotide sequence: TGTGCCAGCAGCTTATTCGGAGTGGGAGGGAATCAGCCCCAGCATTTT.

CDR3 in amino acids: CASSFGLAATDTQYF. The CDR3 DNA reads as TGTGCCAGCAGTTTCGGACTAGCGGCCACAGATACGCAGTATTTT. The chain employs TRBV27 and TRBJ2-3, with 10 bases fitting TRBD2. Germline-derived CDR1 and CDR2 are MNHEY and SMNVEV (reference sequence). With V trimmed by 3 bases and J by 2 bases, 2 bases remained unmatched. CDR3 length equals 15 residues.

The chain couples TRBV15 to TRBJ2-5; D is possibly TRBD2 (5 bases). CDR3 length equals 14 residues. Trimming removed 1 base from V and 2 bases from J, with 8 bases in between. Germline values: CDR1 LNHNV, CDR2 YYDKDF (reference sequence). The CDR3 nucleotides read TGTGCCACCAGCAGAGCGGGGTTACAAGAGACCCAGTACTTC. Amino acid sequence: CATSRAGLQETQYF.

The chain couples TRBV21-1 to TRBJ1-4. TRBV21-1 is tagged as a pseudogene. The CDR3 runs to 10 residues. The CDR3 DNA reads TGTGCCAGTTCTCTCGAAAAACTGTTTTTT. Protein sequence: CASSLEKLFF.

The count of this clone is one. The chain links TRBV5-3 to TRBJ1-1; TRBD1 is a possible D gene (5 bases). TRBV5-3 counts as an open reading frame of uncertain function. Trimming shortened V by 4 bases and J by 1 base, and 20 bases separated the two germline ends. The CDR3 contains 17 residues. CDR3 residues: CARSPTSGDPPNTEAFF. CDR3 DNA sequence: TGTGCCAGAAGCCCAACTAGCGGGGACCCCCCGAACACTGAAGCTTTCTTT.

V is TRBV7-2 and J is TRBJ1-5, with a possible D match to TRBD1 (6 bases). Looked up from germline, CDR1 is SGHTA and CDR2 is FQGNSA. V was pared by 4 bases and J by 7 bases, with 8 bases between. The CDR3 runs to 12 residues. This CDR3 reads CASSSTGQPQHF. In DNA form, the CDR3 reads TGTGCCAGCAGCTCGACAGGACAGCCCCAGCATTTT.

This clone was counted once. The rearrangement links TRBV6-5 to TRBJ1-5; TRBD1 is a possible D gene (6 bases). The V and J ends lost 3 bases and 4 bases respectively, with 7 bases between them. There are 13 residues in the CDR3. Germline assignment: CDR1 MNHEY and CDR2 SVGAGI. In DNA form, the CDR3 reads TGTGCCAGCAGTTATCAGGGGAATCAGCCCCAGCATTTT. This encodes CASSYQGNQPQHF.

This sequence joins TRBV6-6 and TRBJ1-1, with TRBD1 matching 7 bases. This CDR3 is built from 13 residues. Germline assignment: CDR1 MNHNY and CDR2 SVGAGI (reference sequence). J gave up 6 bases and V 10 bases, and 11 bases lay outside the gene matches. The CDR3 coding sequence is TGTGCCACCGGTAACACAGGGGTCTCTGAAGCTTTCTTT. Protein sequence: CATGNTGVSEAFF.

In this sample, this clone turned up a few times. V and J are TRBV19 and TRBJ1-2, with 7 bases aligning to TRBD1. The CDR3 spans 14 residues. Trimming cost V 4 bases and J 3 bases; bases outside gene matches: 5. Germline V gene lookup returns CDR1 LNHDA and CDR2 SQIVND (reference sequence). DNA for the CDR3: TGTGCCAGTAGTACCACAGGGGACTACTATGGCTACACCTTC. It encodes CASSTTGDYYGYTF.

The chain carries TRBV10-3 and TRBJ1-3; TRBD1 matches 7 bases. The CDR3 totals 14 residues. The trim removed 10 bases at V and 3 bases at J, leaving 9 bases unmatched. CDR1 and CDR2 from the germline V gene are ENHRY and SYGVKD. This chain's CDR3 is CATYLGTVGNTIYF. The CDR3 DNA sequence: TGTGCCACCTACCTAGGGACAGTTGGAAACACCATATATTTT.

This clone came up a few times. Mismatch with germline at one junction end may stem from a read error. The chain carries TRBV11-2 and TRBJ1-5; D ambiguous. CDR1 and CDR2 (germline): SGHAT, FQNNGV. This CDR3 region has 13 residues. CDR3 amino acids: CASSLGGYQPQHF. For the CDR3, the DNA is TGTGCCAGCAGCTTAGGAGGTTATCAACCCCAGCATTTT. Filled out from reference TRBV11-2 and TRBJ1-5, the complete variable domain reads EAGVAQSPRYKIIEKRQSVAFWCNPISGHATLYWYQQILGQGPKLLIQFQNNGVVDDSQLPKDRFSAERLKGVDSTLKIQPAKLEDSAVYLCASSLGGYQPQHFGDGTRLSIL.

As DNA, the CDR3 is TGCGCCAGCAGCTCGGAAGGGGGATCACATGAAAAACTGTTTTTT. This encodes CASSSEGGSHEKLFF. The J gene is TRBJ1-4, the V gene TRBV5-1, with D perhaps TRBD1 (6 bases). There are 15 residues in the CDR3. Germline CDR1 reads SGHRS; CDR2 reads YFSETQ. Trimming took off 3 bases at V and 6 bases at J, with 15 bases between the two ends.

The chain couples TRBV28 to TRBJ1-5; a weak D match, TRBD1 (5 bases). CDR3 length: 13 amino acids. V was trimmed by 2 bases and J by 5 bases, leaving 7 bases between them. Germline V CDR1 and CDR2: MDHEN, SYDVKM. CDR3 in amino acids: CASSLAGHQPQHF. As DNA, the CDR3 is TGTGCCAGCAGTTTAGCAGGGCATCAGCCCCAGCATTTT.

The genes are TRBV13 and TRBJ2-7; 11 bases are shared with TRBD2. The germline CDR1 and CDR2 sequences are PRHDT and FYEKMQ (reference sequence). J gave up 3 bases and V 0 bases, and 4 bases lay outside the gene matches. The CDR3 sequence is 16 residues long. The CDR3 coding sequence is TGTGCCAGCAGCTTAGGACTAGCGGGAGATCGCTACGAGCAGTACTTC. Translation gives CASSLGLAGDRYEQYF. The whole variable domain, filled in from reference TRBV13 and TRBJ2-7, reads AAGVIQSPRHLIKEKRETATLKCYPIPRHDTVYWYQQGPGQDPQFLISFYEKMQSDKGSIPDRFSAQQFSDYHSELNMSSLELGDSALYFCASSLGLAGDRYEQYFGPGTRLTVT.

This CDR3 is CASSITGLARFGEQYF. CDR3 DNA: TGTGCCAGTAGTATCACAGGACTAGCCAGGTTTGGCGAGCAGTACTTC. The V gene is TRBV19, the J gene TRBJ2-7; 8 nucleotides line up with TRBD2. The germline V gene encodes CDR1 LNHDA and CDR2 SQIVND (reference sequence). The CDR3 consists of 16 residues. The ends lost 3 bases at V and 6 bases at J; junction bases unmatched: 13.

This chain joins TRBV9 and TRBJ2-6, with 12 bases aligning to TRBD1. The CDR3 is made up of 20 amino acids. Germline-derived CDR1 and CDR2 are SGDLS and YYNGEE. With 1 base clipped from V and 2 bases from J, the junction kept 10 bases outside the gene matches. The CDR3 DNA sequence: TGTGCCAGCAGCGTACACCCCGGGACAGGGGGCTCAGCTGGGGCCAACGTCCTGACTTTC. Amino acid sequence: CASSVHPGTGGSAGANVLTF.

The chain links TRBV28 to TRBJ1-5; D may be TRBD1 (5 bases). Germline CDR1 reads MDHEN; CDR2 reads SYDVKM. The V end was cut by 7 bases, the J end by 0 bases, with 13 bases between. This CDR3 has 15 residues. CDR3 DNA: TGTGCCAGCATTAAAGGGGCATATAGCAATCAGCCCCAGCATTTT. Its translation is CASIKGAYSNQPQHF.

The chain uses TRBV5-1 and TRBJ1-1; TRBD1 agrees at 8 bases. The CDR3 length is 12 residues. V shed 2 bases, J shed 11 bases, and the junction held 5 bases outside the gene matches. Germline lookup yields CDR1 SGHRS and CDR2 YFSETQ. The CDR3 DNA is TGCGCCAGCAGCTTCGACAGGGGAGGTGCTTTCTTT. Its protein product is CASSFDRGGAFF.

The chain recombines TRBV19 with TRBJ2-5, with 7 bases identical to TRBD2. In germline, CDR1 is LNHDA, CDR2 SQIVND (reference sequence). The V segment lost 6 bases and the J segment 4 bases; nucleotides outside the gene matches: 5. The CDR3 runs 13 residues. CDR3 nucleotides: TGTGCCAGTAGCTATGGGACTACAGAGACCCAGTACTTC. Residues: CASSYGTTETQYF.

CDR3: CASTGGYGELFF. In DNA form, the CDR3 reads TGTGCCAGTACAGGGGGGTATGGGGAGCTGTTTTTT. This chain connects TRBV5-6 to TRBJ2-2; 8 bases are a match to TRBD1. This CDR3 is 12 amino acids long. Trimming removed 8 bases from V and 8 bases from J; junction bases left unmatched: 5. Germline V gene data show CDR1 as SGHDT and CDR2 as YYEEEE.